The 3 T cell receptor beta chains below were found in one sample sequenced in a study of blood T cell repertoires in COVID-19. Generated by immunoSEQ multiplex PCR, the TCRdb table keeps only in-frame clones and is missing some. This table holds around 140,000 clones, 77% found once. Sequencing was performed on peripheral blood. Receptors were obtained from a woman aged 50 to 60 with active or convalescent COVID-19.

The CDR3 is CASSLGTGGENTIYF. The CDR3, as DNA: TGTGCCAGCTCACTCGGGACAGGGGGCGAGAACACCATATATTTT. The genes are TRBV18 and TRBJ1-3; TRBD1 aligns across 12 bases. CDR1 and CDR2 (germline): KGHSH, LQKENI. The CDR3 is 15 amino acids. Trimming took 4 bases from V and 7 from J; bases not matched to a gene: 5.

This clone was seen just once. V usage is TRBV27 and J usage is TRBJ1-1, with a possible D match to TRBD1 (5 bases). CDR3 length: 14 residues. The ends were cut back, 3 bases at V and 2 bases at J, with 10 bases in the middle. The V gene's germline CDR1 is MNHEY and CDR2 SMNVEV (reference sequence). CDR3 in amino acids: CASSFHDSNTEAFF. The CDR3 bases are TGTGCCAGCAGTTTCCATGACAGCAACACTGAAGCTTTCTTT.

This clone was observed a single time. This chain uses TRBV29-1 with TRBJ2-5, with D perhaps TRBD1 (5 bases). The germline V and J ends were trimmed by 7 bases and 2 bases, with 11 bases remaining between them. CDR3 length: 12 residues. Germline CDR1 is SQVTM and CDR2 is ANQGSEA. In nucleotides, the CDR3 is TGCAGCGCGGGCGACAGACAAGAGACCCAGTACTTC. Protein product: CSAGDRQETQYF.